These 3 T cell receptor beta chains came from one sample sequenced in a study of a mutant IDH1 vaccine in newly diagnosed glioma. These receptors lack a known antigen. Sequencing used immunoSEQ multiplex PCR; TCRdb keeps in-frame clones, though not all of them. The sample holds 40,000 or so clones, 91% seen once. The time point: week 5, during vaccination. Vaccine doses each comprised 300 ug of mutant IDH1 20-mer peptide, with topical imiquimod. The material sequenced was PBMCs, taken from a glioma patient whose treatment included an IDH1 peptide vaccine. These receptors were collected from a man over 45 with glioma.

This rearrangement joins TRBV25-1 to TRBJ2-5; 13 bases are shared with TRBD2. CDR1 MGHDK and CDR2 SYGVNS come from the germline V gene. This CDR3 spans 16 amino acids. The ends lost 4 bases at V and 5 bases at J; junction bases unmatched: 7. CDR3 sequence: CASSVGLAGPVETQYF. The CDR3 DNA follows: TGTGCCAGCAGTGTGGGACTAGCGGGACCGGTTGAGACCCAGTACTTC. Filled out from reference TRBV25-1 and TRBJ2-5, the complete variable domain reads EADIYQTPRYLVIGTGKKITLECSQTMGHDKMYWYQQDPGMELHLIHYSYGVNSTEKGDLSSESTVSRIRTEHFPLTLESARPSHTSQYLCASSVGLAGPVETQYFGPGTRLLVL.

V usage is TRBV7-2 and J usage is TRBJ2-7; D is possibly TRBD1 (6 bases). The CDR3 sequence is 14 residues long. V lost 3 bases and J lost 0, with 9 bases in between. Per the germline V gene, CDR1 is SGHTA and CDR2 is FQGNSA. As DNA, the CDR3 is TGTGCCAGCAGCTTCCGACAGGCCTCCTACGAGCAGTACTTC. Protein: CASSFRQASYEQYF.

The CDR3 DNA reads TGTGCCAGCAGCACGACAGGGGGCTACTATGGCTACACCTTC. Translating gives CASSTTGGYYGYTF. The chain carries TRBV7-9 and TRBJ1-2, with 10 bases fitting TRBD1. V shed 5 bases, J shed 3 bases, and the junction held 3 bases outside the gene matches. In germline, CDR1 is SEHNR, CDR2 FQNEAQ (reference sequence). There are 14 residues in the CDR3.